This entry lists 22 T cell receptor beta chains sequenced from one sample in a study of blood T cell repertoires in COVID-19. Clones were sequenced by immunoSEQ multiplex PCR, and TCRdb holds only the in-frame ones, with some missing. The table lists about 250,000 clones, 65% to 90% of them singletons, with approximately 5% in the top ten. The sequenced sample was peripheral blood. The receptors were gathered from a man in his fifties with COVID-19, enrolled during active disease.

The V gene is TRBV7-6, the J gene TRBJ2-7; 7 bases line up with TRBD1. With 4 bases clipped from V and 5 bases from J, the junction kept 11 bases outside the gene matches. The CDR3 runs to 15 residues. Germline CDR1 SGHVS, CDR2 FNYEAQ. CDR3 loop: CASSSTDRAPHEQYF. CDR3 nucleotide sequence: TGTGCCAGCAGCTCCACTGACAGGGCCCCACACGAGCAGTACTTC.

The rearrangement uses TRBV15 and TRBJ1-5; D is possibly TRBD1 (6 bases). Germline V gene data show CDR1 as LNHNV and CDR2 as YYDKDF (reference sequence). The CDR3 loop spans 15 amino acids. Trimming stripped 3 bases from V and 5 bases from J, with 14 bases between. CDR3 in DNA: TGTGCCACCAGCAGGGGGGGCGGGAGGGATCAGCCCCAGCATTTT. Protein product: CATSRGGGRDQPQHF.

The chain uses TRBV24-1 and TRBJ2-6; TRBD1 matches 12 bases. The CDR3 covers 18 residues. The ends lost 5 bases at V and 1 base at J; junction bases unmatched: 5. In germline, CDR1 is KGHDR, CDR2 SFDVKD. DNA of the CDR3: TGTGCCACCAGTGCCGGGACAGGGGGCGGTTCTGGGGCCAACGTCCTGACTTTC. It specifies CATSAGTGGGSGANVLTF.

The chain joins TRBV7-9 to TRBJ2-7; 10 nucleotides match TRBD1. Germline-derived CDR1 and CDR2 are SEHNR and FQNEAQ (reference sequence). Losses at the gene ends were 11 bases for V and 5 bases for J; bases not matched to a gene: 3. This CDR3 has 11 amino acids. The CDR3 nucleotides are TGTGCCGGAGGACAGGGGGACGAGCAGTACTTC. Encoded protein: CAGGQGDEQYF.

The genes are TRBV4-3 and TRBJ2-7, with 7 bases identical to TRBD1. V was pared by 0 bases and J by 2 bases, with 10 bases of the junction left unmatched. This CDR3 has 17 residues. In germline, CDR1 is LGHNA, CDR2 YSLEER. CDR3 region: CASSQDLVAGGTYEQYF. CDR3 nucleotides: TGCGCCAGCAGCCAAGATCTAGTCGCAGGGGGAACCTACGAGCAGTACTTC.

The CDR3 sequence is CASSSQGAGTRTEAFF. CDR3 DNA: TGTGCCAGCAGTTCTCAGGGGGCCGGCACAAGGACTGAAGCTTTCTTT. The chain recombines TRBV7-3 with TRBJ1-1; 8 bases align to TRBD1. With 6 bases clipped from V and 5 bases from J, the junction kept 14 bases outside the gene matches. This CDR3 spans 16 amino acids. The germline V gene encodes CDR1 SGHTA and CDR2 FQGTGA.

CDR3 coding DNA: TGTGCCACCAGTGAGTTTAGAGCGGGGGGCTACAATGAGCAGTTCTTC. It yields the protein CATSEFRAGGYNEQFF. This chain joins TRBV24-1 and TRBJ2-1; 9 positions agree with TRBD2. This CDR3 comprises 16 residues. From germline, CDR1 is KGHDR and CDR2 SFDVKD. The V segment lost 4 bases and the J segment 3 bases; nucleotides outside the gene matches: 6.

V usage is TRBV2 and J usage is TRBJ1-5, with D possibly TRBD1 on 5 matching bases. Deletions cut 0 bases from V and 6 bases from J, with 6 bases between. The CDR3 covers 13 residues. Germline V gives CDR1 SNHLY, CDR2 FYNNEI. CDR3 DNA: TGTGCCAGCAGTGAAGCGGGGGGTCAGCCCCAGCATTTT. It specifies CASSEAGGQPQHF.

The CDR3 nucleotides are TGTGCCAGCAGCCCCGGGACTAGCGGGGGGGCGGTCAATGAGCAGTTCTTC. Translation: CASSPGTSGGAVNEQFF. This chain uses TRBV7-2 with TRBJ2-1; TRBD2 agrees at 16 bases. The CDR3 is 17 amino acids. Germline CDR1 and CDR2: SGHTA and FQGNSA. V shed 5 bases, J shed 6 bases, and the junction held 7 bases outside the gene matches.

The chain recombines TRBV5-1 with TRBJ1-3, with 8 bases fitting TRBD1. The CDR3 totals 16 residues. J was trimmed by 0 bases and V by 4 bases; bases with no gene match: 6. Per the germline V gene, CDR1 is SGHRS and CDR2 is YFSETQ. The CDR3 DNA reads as TGCGCCAGCAGCCTAAAGGGACAGGTCTCTGGAAACACCATATATTTT. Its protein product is CASSLKGQVSGNTIYF.

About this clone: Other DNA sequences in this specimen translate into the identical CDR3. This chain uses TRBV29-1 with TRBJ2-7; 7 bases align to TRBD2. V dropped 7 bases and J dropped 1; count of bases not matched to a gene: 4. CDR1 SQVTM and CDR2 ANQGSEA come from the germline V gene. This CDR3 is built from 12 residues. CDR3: CSASGGSYEQYF. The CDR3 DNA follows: TGCAGCGCCTCGGGGGGTTCCTACGAGCAGTACTTC.

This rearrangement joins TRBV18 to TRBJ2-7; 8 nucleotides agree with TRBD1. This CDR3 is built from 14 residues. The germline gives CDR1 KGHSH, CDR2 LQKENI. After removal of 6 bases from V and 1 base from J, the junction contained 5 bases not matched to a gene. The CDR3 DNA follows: TGTGCCAGCTCGCCGGACAGGGCATCCTACGAGCAGTACTTC. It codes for CASSPDRASYEQYF.

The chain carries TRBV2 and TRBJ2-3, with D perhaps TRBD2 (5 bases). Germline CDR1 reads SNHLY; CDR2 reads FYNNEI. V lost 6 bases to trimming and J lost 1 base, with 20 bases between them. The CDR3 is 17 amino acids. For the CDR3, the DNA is TGTGCCAGCAGCAACTCCTCGAGGGAGCCCGGCACAGATACGCAGTATTTT. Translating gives CASSNSSREPGTDTQYF.

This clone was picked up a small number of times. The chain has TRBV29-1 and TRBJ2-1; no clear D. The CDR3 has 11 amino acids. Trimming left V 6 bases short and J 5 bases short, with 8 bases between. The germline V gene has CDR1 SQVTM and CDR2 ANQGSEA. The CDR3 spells CSVRTHNEQFF. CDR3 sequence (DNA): TGCAGCGTGAGAACCCACAATGAGCAGTTCTTC.

The CDR3 bases are TGCGCCAGCAGCTTGTTCCAGACAAATTCACCCCTCCACTTT. As protein: CASSLFQTNSPLHF. This chain links TRBV5-1 with TRBJ1-6; no clear D gene. V lost 1 base and J lost 7, with 9 bases in between. In germline, CDR1 is SGHRS, CDR2 YFSETQ. The CDR3 covers 14 residues.

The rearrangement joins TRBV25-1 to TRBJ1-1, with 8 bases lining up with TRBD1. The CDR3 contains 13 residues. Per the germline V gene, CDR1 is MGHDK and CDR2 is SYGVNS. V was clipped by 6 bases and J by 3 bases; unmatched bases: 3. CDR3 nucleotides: TGTGCCAGCAGCAGGGGGCGCGACACTGAAGCTTTCTTT. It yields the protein CASSRGRDTEAFF.

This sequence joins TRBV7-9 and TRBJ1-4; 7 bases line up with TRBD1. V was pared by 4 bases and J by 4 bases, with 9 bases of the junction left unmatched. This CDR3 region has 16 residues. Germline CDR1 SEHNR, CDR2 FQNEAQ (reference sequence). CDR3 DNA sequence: TGTGCCAGCAGCTCCCTCTCGGGACAGATTAATGAAAAACTGTTTTTT. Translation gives CASSSLSGQINEKLFF.

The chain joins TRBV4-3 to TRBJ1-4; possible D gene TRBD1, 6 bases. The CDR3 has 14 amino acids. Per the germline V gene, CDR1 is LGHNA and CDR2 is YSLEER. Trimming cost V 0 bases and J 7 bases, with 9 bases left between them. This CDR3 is CASSQDGRGEKLFF. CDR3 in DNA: TGCGCCAGCAGCCAAGATGGCAGGGGTGAAAAACTGTTTTTT.

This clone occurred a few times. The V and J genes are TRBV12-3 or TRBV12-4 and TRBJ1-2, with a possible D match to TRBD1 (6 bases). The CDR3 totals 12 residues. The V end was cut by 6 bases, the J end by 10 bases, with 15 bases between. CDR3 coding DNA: TGTGCCAGCAGCCTCCGGGGGGCCGACTACACCTTC. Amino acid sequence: CASSLRGADYTF.

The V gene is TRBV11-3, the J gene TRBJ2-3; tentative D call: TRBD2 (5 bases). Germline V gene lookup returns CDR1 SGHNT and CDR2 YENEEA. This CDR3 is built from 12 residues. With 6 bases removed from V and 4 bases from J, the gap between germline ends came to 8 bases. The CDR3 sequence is CASSSDSDTQYF. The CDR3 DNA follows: TGTGCCAGCAGTTCGGACTCAGATACGCAGTATTTT.

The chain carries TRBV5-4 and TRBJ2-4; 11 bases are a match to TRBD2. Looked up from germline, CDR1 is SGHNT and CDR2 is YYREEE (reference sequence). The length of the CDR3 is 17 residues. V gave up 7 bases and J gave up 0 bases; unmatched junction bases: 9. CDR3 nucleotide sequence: TGTGCCAGCGGTCCTAGCGGGGGGCTTCTAGCCAAAAACATTCAGTACTTC. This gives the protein CASGPSGGLLAKNIQYF.

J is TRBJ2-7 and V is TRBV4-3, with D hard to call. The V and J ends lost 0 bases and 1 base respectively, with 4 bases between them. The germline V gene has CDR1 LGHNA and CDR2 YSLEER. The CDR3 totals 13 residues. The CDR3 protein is CASSQDSSYEQYF. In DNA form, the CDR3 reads TGCGCCAGCAGCCAAGACAGTTCCTACGAGCAGTACTTC.